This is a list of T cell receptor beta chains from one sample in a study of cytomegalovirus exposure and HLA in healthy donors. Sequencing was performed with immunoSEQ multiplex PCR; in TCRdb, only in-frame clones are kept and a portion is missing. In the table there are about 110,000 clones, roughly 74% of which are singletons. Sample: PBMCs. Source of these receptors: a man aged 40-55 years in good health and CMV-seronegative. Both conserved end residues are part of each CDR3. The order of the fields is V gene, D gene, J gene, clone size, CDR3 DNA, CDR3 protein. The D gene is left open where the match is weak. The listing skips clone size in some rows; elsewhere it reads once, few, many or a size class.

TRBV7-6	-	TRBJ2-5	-	TGTGCCAGCAGCTCCCCTCGGTCGGGGGAGGAGACCCAGTACTTC	CASSSPRSGEETQYF
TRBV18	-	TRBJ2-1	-	TGTGCCAGCTCACCACCCTTAGGGGTCAGGGAGCAGTTCTTC	CASSPPLGVREQFF
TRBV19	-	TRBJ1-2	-	TGTGCCAGTAGTATTCGGGGAGACTATGGCTACACCTTC	CASSIRGDYGYTF
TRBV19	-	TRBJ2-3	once	TGTGCCAGTAGTATGTCCAGGGGGACTGTAGGCACAGATACGCAGTATTTT	CASSMSRGTVGTDTQYF
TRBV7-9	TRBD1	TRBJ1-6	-	TGTGCCAGCAGCCCCGTCCCGGGACAGGGTTCGGGTTCACCCCTCCACTTT	CASSPVPGQGSGSPLHF
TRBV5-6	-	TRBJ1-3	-	TGTGCCAGCAGCTTATCCACTATTGGAAACACCATATATTTT	CASSLSTIGNTIYF
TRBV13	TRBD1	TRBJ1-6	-	TGTGCCAGCAGCTCCATACAGGGGGCTTATTCACCCCTCCACTTT	CASSSIQGAYSPLHF
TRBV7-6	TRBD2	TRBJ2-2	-	TGTGCCAGCAGCTTAGGTTCTAGCGGGGGCACCGGGGAGCTGTTTTTT	CASSLGSSGGTGELFF
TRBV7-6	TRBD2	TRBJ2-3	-	TGTGCCAGCAGCTTAGCGGGGGGGGTCCCGGATACGCAGTATTTT	CASSLAGGVPDTQYF
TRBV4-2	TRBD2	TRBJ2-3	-	TGTGCCAGCAGCCAAGATATCGGGGGGGGCTTATCCCCTACGCAGTATTTT	CASSQDIGGGLSPTQYF
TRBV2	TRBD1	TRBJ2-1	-	TGTGCCAGCAGGCAACCGACAGGGGTTCGGAACAATGAGCAGTTCTTC	CASRQPTGVRNNEQFF
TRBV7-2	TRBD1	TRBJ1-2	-	TGTGCCAGCAGCGCCGGGACCGGACAGGGCTATGGCTACACCTTC	CASSAGTGQGYGYTF
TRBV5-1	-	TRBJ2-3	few	TGCGCCAGCAGCTTGGGGGACAACACAGATACGCAGTATTTT	CASSLGDNTDTQYF
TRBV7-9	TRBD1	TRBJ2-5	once	TGTGCCAGCAGAGCCTTGCCGGGACAGGGATTGGAGACCCAGTACTTC	CASRALPGQGLETQYF
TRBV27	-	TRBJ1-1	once	TGTGCCAGCCGGGAAACCAGGCTCACTGAAGCTTTCTTT	CASRETRLTEAFF
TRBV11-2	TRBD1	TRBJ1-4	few	TGTGCCAGCAGCCGACGACAGGGGGCGGAAGGTGAAAAACTGTTTTTT	CASSRRQGAEGEKLFF
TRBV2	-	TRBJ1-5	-	TGTGCCAGCAGAACCCGGGGGGCTTCGAGCAATCAGCCCCAGCATTTT	CASRTRGASSNQPQHF
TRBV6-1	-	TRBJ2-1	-	TGTGCCAGCAGTGAAGGGGGGGGCCCATACAATGAGCAGTTCTTC	CASSEGGGPYNEQFF
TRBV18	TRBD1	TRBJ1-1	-	TGTGCCAGCTCACCCATGACAGGGGCCGCCACTGAAGCTTTCTTT	CASSPMTGAATEAFF
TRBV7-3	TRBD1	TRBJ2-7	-	TGTGCCAGCAGCTCCTCCCCGGGACAGGGTTACGAGCAGTACTTC	CASSSSPGQGYEQYF
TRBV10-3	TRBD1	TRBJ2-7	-	TGTGCCATCAGCAGACAGGGTGACGGTGCCTACGAGCAGTACTTC	CAISRQGDGAYEQYF
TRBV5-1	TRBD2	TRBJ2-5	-	TGCGCCAGCAGCTTGGTATCAGCGGGGGGGCTGGAGACCCAGTACTTC	CASSLVSAGGLETQYF
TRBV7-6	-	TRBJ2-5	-	TGTGCCAGCGCTCCGGTTCGGGGGACCCAGTACTTC	CASAPVRGTQYF
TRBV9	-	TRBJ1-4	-	TGTGCCAGCAGCGTAGCGGGGGGTTATACTAATGAAAAACTGTTTTTT	CASSVAGGYTNEKLFF
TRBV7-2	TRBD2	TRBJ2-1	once	TGTGCCAGCAGCTTAGAGACTAGCGGGGAGAGGAAGTTCTTC	CASSLETSGERKFF
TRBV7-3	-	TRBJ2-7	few	TGTGCCAGCAGCTTAAATCCGGGTGGCGAGCAGTACTTC	CASSLNPGGEQYF
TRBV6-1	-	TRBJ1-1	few	TGTGCCAGCAAGTGGGCAGGGTTCACTGAAGCTTTCTTT	CASKWAGFTEAFF
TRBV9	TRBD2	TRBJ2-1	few	TGTGCCAGCAGCCCCAGGACTAGCGGGGGCAATGAGCAGTTCTTC	CASSPRTSGGNEQFF
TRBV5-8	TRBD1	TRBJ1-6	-	TGTGCCAGCAGCCCCGGGACAGGGGGACGTTCACCCCTCCACTTT	CASSPGTGGRSPLHF
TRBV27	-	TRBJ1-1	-	TGTGCCAGCAGTTGGGGCGGAGCTGAGGCTTTCTTT	CASSWGGAEAFF
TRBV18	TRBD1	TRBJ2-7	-	TGTGCCAGCTCACCATTAGGACAGGGGGAGGGCTACGAGCAGTACTTC	CASSPLGQGEGYEQYF
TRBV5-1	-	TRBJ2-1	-	TGCGCCAGCGCAGGGCTATCCTACAATGAGCAGTTCTTC	CASAGLSYNEQFF
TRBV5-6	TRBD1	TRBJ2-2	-	TGTGCCAGCAGCAGGACAGGGAACACCGGGGAGCTGTTTTTT	CASSRTGNTGELFF